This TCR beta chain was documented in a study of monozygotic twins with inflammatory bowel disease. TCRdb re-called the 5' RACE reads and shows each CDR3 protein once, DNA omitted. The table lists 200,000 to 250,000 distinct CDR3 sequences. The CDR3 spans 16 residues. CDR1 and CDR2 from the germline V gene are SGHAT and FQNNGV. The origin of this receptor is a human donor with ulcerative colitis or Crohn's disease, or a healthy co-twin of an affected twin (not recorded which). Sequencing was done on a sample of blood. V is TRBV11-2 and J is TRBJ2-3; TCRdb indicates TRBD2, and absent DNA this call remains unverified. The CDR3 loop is CASSFGLAGRADTQYF.